Listed below are T cell receptor beta chains from one sample, sequenced in a study of OX40 agonist ivuxolimab in advanced cancers. TCRdb's table, derived via immunoSEQ multiplex PCR, lists solely in-frame clones and lacks some. This sample yields approximately 50,000 clones, of which approximately 88% are seen a single time; about 12% belongs to the top ten. This material consisted of CD4+ or CD8+ T cells sorted from blood, taken in a trial of the OX40 agonist ivuxolimab. These receptors all stem from an adult with an advanced solid tumor such as melanoma, head and neck, liver or kidney cancer. CDR3s include the opening cysteine and the closing phenylalanine or tryptophan. A D gene is named only where the DNA matches it firmly. The size of a clone is reported for some rows only, either as once, few or many, or as a class for expanded clones.

j_call,clone_size,d_call,v_call,cdr3_aa,cdr3_nt
TRBJ1-2,-,-,TRBV5-1,CASSLEGRSDYGYTF,TGCGCCAGCAGCTTGGAGGGGAGGTCGGACTATGGCTACACCTTC
TRBJ1-5,-,-,TRBV6-1,CASSEAPGRGQPQHF,TGTGCCAGCAGTGAAGCGCCCGGGAGGGGCCAGCCCCAGCATTTT
TRBJ1-2,medium-sized,TRBD1,TRBV30,CARRQGNYGYTF,TGTGCCCGCCGACAGGGGAACTATGGCTACACCTTC
TRBJ1-3,-,TRBD1,TRBV19,CASSIRKRQGGNTIYF,TGTGCCAGTAGTATCCGGAAACGACAGGGTGGAAACACCATATATTTT
TRBJ1-1,few,-,TRBV19,CASREIQGHTEAFF,TGTGCCAGTAGGGAGATCCAGGGGCATACTGAAGCTTTCTTT
TRBJ2-1,once,TRBD1,TRBV5-1,CASSLIQGAHNEQFF,TGCGCCAGCAGCTTGATACAGGGGGCCCACAATGAGCAGTTCTTC
TRBJ1-5,-,TRBD1,TRBV4-2,CASSQEPGQGYQPQHF,TGTGCCAGCAGCCAAGAACCGGGACAGGGGTATCAGCCCCAGCATTTT
TRBJ1-4,-,-,TRBV6-1,CASSRKQATNEKLFF,TGTGCCAGCAGTCGTAAACAGGCCACTAATGAAAAACTGTTTTTT
TRBJ2-7,-,-,TRBV6-4,CASSDSVLGSYEQYF,TGTGCCAGCAGTGACTCAGTGTTGGGGAGCTACGAGCAGTACTTC
TRBJ2-1,-,-,TRBV18,CASSPGTTSYNEQFF,TGTGCCAGCTCACCAGGGACCACCTCCTACAATGAGCAGTTCTTC
TRBJ1-5,-,-,TRBV27,CASSLGGLGGAYSNQPQHF,TGTGCCAGCAGTTTGGGGGGGCTGGGGGGCGCATATAGCAATCAGCCCCAGCATTTT
TRBJ1-1,-,-,TRBV2,CASSETPGSWGAFF,TGTGCCAGCAGTGAAACGCCGGGCTCGTGGGGAGCTTTCTTT
TRBJ2-3,-,-,TRBV29-1,CSVGKEVTDTQYF,TGCAGCGTTGGAAAAGAGGTCACAGATACGCAGTATTTT
TRBJ1-4,once,-,TRBV6-5,CASSYGPGANEKLFF,TGTGCCAGCAGCTATGGACCTGGAGCTAATGAAAAACTGTTTTTT
TRBJ2-5,-,-,TRBV7-2,CASSFGETQYF,TGTGCCAGCAGCTTTGGGGAGACCCAGTACTTC
TRBJ2-7,-,TRBD2,TRBV10-3,CAISEFLAGSLKYF,TGTGCCATCAGTGAGTTTCTAGCGGGGTCCCTCAAGTACTTC
TRBJ2-7,-,-,TRBV19,CASSPLDAGHYEQYF,TGTGCCAGTAGTCCCCTGGACGCCGGGCACTACGAGCAGTACTTC
TRBJ2-7,-,-,TRBV18,CASSPTGETYEQYF,TGTGCCAGCTCACCAACGGGAGAAACCTACGAGCAGTACTTC
TRBJ2-1,medium-sized,-,TRBV7-6,CASSLASRNEQFF,TGTGCCAGCAGCTTAGCTAGTCGCAATGAGCAGTTCTTC
TRBJ1-5,once,TRBD1,TRBV6-5,CASSYLGGQPQHF,TGTGCCAGCAGTTACTTAGGGGGCCAGCCCCAGCATTTT
TRBJ2-1,-,TRBD2,TRBV11-2,CASSSGTSGGEGQFF,TGTGCCAGCAGCTCCGGGACTAGCGGGGGGGAAGGGCAGTTCTTC
TRBJ1-4,-,-,TRBV5-6,CASSSDRFYEKLFF,TGTGCCAGCAGCTCCGACAGATTCTATGAAAAACTGTTTTTT
TRBJ2-3,-,-,TRBV6-1,CASSEVGQIADTQYF,TGTGCCAGCAGTGAAGTCGGTCAGATTGCAGATACGCAGTATTTT
TRBJ2-2,-,TRBD1,TRBV11-2,CASSLGQGATGELFF,TGTGCCAGCAGCTTAGGGCAGGGGGCGACCGGGGAGCTGTTTTTT
TRBJ1-6,-,TRBD1,TRBV30,CASRGTGDNSPLHF,TGTGCCTCCCGAGGGACAGGCGATAATTCACCCCTCCACTTT
TRBJ1-5,few,TRBD1,TRBV28,CASSLSGGVIQPQHF,TGTGCCAGCAGTTTATCAGGGGGCGTGATTCAGCCCCAGCATTTT
TRBJ2-7,-,-,TRBV5-5,CASSWFLSVTYEQYF,TGTGCCAGCAGCTGGTTTTTAAGCGTTACCTACGAGCAGTACTTC
TRBJ1-2,-,-,TRBV14,CASSQDGLRAYTF,TGTGCCAGCAGCCAAGATGGCCTAAGGGCCTACACCTTC
TRBJ1-4,-,-,TRBV7-2,CASSLGSYEKLFF,TGTGCCAGCAGCTTAGGAAGCTATGAAAAACTGTTTTTT
TRBJ2-3,-,TRBD1,TRBV10-1,CASSPQGRGTDTQYF,TGCGCCAGCAGCCCACAGGGCAGGGGGACAGATACGCAGTATTTT
TRBJ1-2,once,-,TRBV7-2,CASSQVGFDYGYTF,TGTGCCAGCAGCCAGGTCGGCTTTGACTATGGCTACACCTTC
TRBJ2-1,few,TRBD1,TRBV4-1,CASSQGQTGGGNEQFF,TGCGCCAGCAGCCAAGGCCAGACAGGGGGAGGCAATGAGCAGTTCTTC
TRBJ2-5,-,-,TRBV11-2,CASSVGGVGEETQYF,TGTGCCAGCAGCGTCGGTGGGGTGGGGGAAGAGACCCAGTACTTC
TRBJ1-1,-,-,TRBV28,CASSLRDPGDAFF,TGTGCCAGCAGTTTAAGGGACCCGGGAGACGCTTTCTTT